Below, 29 T cell receptor beta chains from the same sample are listed, as sequenced in a study of OX40 agonist ivuxolimab in advanced cancers. Clones were sequenced by immunoSEQ multiplex PCR, and TCRdb holds only the in-frame ones, with some missing. This repertoire shows about 100,000 clones, 91% found once; its top ten account for approximately 0.58%. The sample here was CD4+ or CD8+ T cells sorted from blood, taken in a trial of the OX40 agonist ivuxolimab. Source of these receptors: an adult with an advanced solid tumor such as melanoma, head and neck, liver or kidney cancer.

CDR3 loop: CASSSGQGADEQFF. The CDR3 DNA follows: TGTGCCAGCAGCTCGGGGCAGGGGGCAGATGAGCAGTTCTTC. The chain joins TRBV5-6 to TRBJ2-1; 8 bases match TRBD1. The CDR3 length is 14 residues. V lost 3 bases to trimming and J lost 8 bases; unmatched junction nucleotides: 7. CDR1 SGHDT and CDR2 YYEEEE come from the germline V gene.

The V and J genes are TRBV19 and TRBJ2-5; a possible D gene is TRBD2 (5 bases). The CDR3 covers 12 residues. Germline V gene sequence: CDR1 LNHDA, CDR2 SQIVND (reference sequence). With 6 bases removed from V and 1 base from J, the gap between germline ends came to 6 bases. The CDR3 here is CASRGSQETQYF. In DNA form, the CDR3 reads TGTGCCAGTAGAGGGAGCCAAGAGACCCAGTACTTC.

The CDR3 DNA sequence: TGTGCCACCAGCAGAGGCCGGGACAAACAGTTCTTC. Protein sequence: CATSRGRDKQFF. This chain joins TRBV15 and TRBJ2-1; a possible D gene is TRBD1 (6 bases). Deletions cut 1 base from V and 13 bases from J, with 11 bases between. The CDR3 sequence is 12 residues long. Germline V gene lookup returns CDR1 LNHNV and CDR2 YYDKDF (reference sequence).

This rearrangement joins TRBV5-1 to TRBJ2-6; D not certain. Germline-derived CDR1 and CDR2 are SGHRS and YFSETQ. This CDR3 has 16 amino acids. V was shortened by 2 bases and J by 0 bases, with 9 bases between the two germline ends. CDR3 residues: CASSFAPSSGANVLTF. The CDR3 DNA reads as TGCGCCAGCAGCTTCGCCCCAAGCTCTGGGGCCAACGTCCTGACTTTC. Drawing the rest from reference TRBV5-1 and TRBJ2-6, the complete variable domain is KAGVTQTPRYLIKTRGQQVTLSCSPISGHRSVSWYQQTPGQGLQFLFEYFSETQRNKGNFPGRFSGRQFSNSRSEMNVSTLELGDSALYLCASSFAPSSGANVLTFGAGSRLTVL.

The rearrangement uses TRBV5-1 and TRBJ2-7, with D perhaps matching TRBD2 (5 bases). The CDR3 length is 15 residues. Deletions cut 2 bases from V and 5 bases from J, with 17 bases between. Germline CDR1 SGHRS, CDR2 YFSETQ. This CDR3 is CASSFVGVEFDEQYF. The CDR3 nucleotides read TGCGCCAGCAGCTTCGTGGGAGTGGAGTTCGACGAGCAGTACTTC.

CDR3 residues: CASSRTLGQRRYEQYF. The DNA for the CDR3 is TGTGCCAGCAGCCGGACCTTAGGACAGCGCCGCTACGAGCAGTACTTC. The chain is built from TRBV14 and TRBJ2-7; TRBD1 might be the D (6 bases). The CDR3 covers 16 residues. With 4 bases removed from V and 3 bases from J, the gap between germline ends came to 19 bases. Germline CDR1 and CDR2: SGHDN and FVKESK. The full variable domain, rest sourced from reference TRBV14 and TRBJ2-7, is EAGVTQFPSHSVIEKGQTVTLRCDPISGHDNLYWYRRVMGKEIKFLLHFVKESKQDESGMPNNRFLAERTGGTYSTLKVQPAELEDSGVYFCASSRTLGQRRYEQYFGPGTRLTVT.

The V and J genes are TRBV19 and TRBJ2-1; 12 positions agree with TRBD2. The germline V gene has CDR1 LNHDA and CDR2 SQIVND (reference sequence). J gave up 9 bases and V 5 bases, and 11 bases lay outside the gene matches. The CDR3 loop spans 16 amino acids. This CDR3 is CASSAMTSGSTVEQFF. The CDR3 coding sequence is TGTGCCAGTAGTGCTATGACTAGCGGGAGCACGGTTGAGCAGTTCTTC.

The chain couples TRBV5-6 to TRBJ2-5, with D perhaps TRBD1 or TRBD2 (6 bases each). The CDR3 has 14 amino acids. Germline V lookup: CDR1 SGHDT, CDR2 YYEEEE. V lost 0 bases and J lost 5, with 11 bases in between. The CDR3 reads CASSLAGAGETQYF. CDR3 bases: TGTGCCAGCAGCTTGGCGGGGGCCGGCGAGACCCAGTACTTC.

This rearrangement joins TRBV2 to TRBJ2-1; D might be TRBD2 (5 bases). V was shortened by 7 bases and J by 0 bases, with 13 bases between the two germline ends. CDR1 is SNHLY and CDR2 is FYNNEI in the germline V gene. The length of the CDR3 is 15 residues. The CDR3 nucleotides read TGTGCCAGCACGTCAGCGGAGGCCTCCTACAATGAGCAGTTCTTC. This sequence encodes CASTSAEASYNEQFF. Complete variable domain (other parts from reference TRBV2 and TRBJ2-1): EPEVTQTPSHQVTQMGQEVILRCVPISNHLYFYWYRQILGQKVEFLVSFYNNEISEKSEIFDDQFSVERPDGSNFTLKIRSTKLEDSAMYFCASTSAEASYNEQFFGPGTRLTVL.

CDR3 sequence reads: CASSPRQGATADTQYF. The CDR3 DNA is TGTGCCAGCAGCCCCCGTCAGGGGGCCACGGCAGATACGCAGTATTTT. V gene TRBV7-6 combines with J gene TRBJ2-3, with 8 bases aligning to TRBD1. V lost 5 bases and J lost 4; bases outside the gene matches: 11. The CDR3 covers 16 residues. Germline loops: CDR1 SGHVS, CDR2 FNYEAQ.

The V gene is TRBV30, the J gene TRBJ2-7, with D possibly matching TRBD2 (5 bases). Trimming removed 0 bases at V and 2 bases at J, with 11 bases between. The CDR3 totals 14 residues. Germline-derived CDR1 and CDR2 are GTSNPN and SVGIG (reference sequence). Written as DNA, the CDR3 is TGTGCCTGGAGTGTAGGCGGAGCGGCCTACGAGCAGTACTTC. Amino acid sequence: CAWSVGGAAYEQYF.

V usage is TRBV18 and J usage is TRBJ1-2; no clear D. This CDR3 has 13 amino acids. In germline, CDR1 is KGHSH, CDR2 LQKENI. Trimming pared 2 bases from V and 6 bases from J, leaving 10 bases between. The chain's CDR3 is CASSPRELHGYTF. For the CDR3, the DNA is TGTGCCAGCTCACCAAGGGAACTCCATGGCTACACCTTC.

The CDR3 DNA is TGTGCCAGCAGTTACAAGGGGCGGAACACTGAAGCTTTCTTT. Amino acid sequence: CASSYKGRNTEAFF. V is TRBV6-5 and J is TRBJ1-1; TRBD1 is a possible D gene (5 bases). CDR1 MNHEY and CDR2 SVGAGI come from the germline V gene. This CDR3 is 14 amino acids long. V was shortened by 2 bases and J by 1 base, with 8 bases between the two germline ends.

This clone was counted between two and nine times. V is TRBV11-3 and J is TRBJ2-7; 8 bases line up with TRBD1. J lost 1 base, V lost 5 bases, and 7 bases had no gene match. In germline, CDR1 is SGHNT, CDR2 YENEEA. CDR3 size: 15 residues. CDR3 sequence (DNA): TGTGCCAGCAGCCTGGAGGGACAGGTGTCCTACGAGCAGTACTTC. This sequence encodes CASSLEGQVSYEQYF.

V and J are TRBV11-1 and TRBJ2-2; 7 bases are shared with TRBD1. The CDR3 spans 16 residues. V trimming: 5 bases; J trimming: 2 bases; junction bases outside the gene matches: 8. Germline CDR1 SGHAT, CDR2 FQDESV (reference sequence). As DNA, the CDR3 is TGTGCCAGCAGCCCGAAGGGGACAGTAAACACCGGGGAGCTGTTTTTT. Residues: CASSPKGTVNTGELFF.

This clone was seen a single time. The chain links TRBV7-2 to TRBJ2-7, with D possibly TRBD2 on 5 matching bases. The CDR3 is 13 amino acids. Trimming took 3 bases from V and 3 from J, leaving 9 bases between them. The V gene's germline CDR1 is SGHTA and CDR2 FQGNSA. Here the CDR3 reads CASSLGRHYEQYF. The CDR3 nucleotides read TGTGCCAGCAGCTTGGGGAGACACTACGAGCAGTACTTC.

The chain combines TRBV18 with TRBJ2-7; D might be TRBD1 or TRBD2, each matching 6 bases. V gave up 4 bases and J gave up 10 bases, with 17 bases separating them. The germline gives CDR1 KGHSH, CDR2 LQKENI. There are 13 residues in the CDR3. The CDR3 DNA reads as TGTGCCAGCTCACAGGGGGGTCGGGAAGGCCAGTACTTC. Translated: CASSQGGREGQYF.

This rearrangement joins TRBV18 to TRBJ1-1, with 7 bases identical to TRBD1. V gave up 1 base and J gave up 3 bases; unmatched junction bases: 2. This CDR3 spans 14 amino acids. Per germline, CDR1 KGHSH and CDR2 LQKENI. In DNA form, the CDR3 reads TGTGCCAGCTCACCACTACAGGGGTACACTGAAGCTTTCTTT. Its protein product is CASSPLQGYTEAFF.

The rearrangement joins TRBV9 to TRBJ1-3, with 7 bases aligning to TRBD1. This CDR3 is 17 amino acids long. In germline, CDR1 is SGDLS, CDR2 YYNGEE. Losses at the gene ends were 5 bases for V and 0 bases for J; bases not matched to a gene: 11. This CDR3 is CASSDPLGQASGNTIYF. CDR3 sequence (DNA): TGTGCCAGCAGTGACCCACTCGGACAGGCCTCTGGAAACACCATATATTTT.

This clone was seen only a few times. The V gene is TRBV11-2, the J gene TRBJ2-7; the match to TRBD2 covers 10 bases. V lost 2 bases to trimming and J lost 2 bases; unmatched junction nucleotides: 0. The CDR3 totals 14 residues. Per germline, CDR1 SGHAT and CDR2 FQNNGV. The CDR3 loop reads CASSLSGRAYEQYF. The CDR3 DNA is TGTGCCAGCAGCTTAAGCGGGAGGGCCTACGAGCAGTACTTC.

This clone has just one count. This chain links TRBV4-3 with TRBJ2-1, with TRBD2 matching 10 bases. The CDR3 spans 18 residues. The V gene's germline CDR1 is LGHNA and CDR2 YSLEER. The junction had 6 bases not matched to a gene; V was cut back by 0 bases and J by 1 base. The CDR3 DNA sequence: TGCGCCAGCAGCCAAGAAAAGGCTAGCGGGGGATCCTACAATGAGCAGTTCTTC. It is translated as CASSQEKASGGSYNEQFF.

The J gene is TRBJ1-1, the V gene TRBV5-4, with D tentatively TRBD1 (6 bases). The CDR3 consists of 14 residues. The germline gives CDR1 SGHNT, CDR2 YYREEE (reference sequence). Deletions cut 2 bases from V and 0 bases from J, with 8 bases between. The CDR3 spells CASSLGGVNTEAFF. The CDR3 DNA reads TGTGCCAGCAGCTTAGGGGGGGTGAACACTGAAGCTTTCTTT.

This clone was seen once. The genes are TRBV6-5 and TRBJ1-1; no definite D call. Per the germline V gene, CDR1 is MNHEY and CDR2 is SVGAGI. The CDR3 length is 13 residues. Deletions cut 3 bases from V and 1 base from J, with 6 bases between. CDR3 in DNA: TGTGCCAGCAGTTATACACAGAACACTGAAGCTTTCTTT. It yields the protein CASSYTQNTEAFF.

This chain joins TRBV7-2 and TRBJ2-7; D is uncertain. The CDR3 has 14 residues. Per germline, CDR1 SGHTA and CDR2 FQGNSA. V shed 1 base and J shed 2 bases, with 9 bases lying between them. The CDR3 DNA follows: TGTGCCAGCAGCTTAGTTGTTGGCCCCTACGAGCAGTACTTC. Translation: CASSLVVGPYEQYF.

V is TRBV28 and J is TRBJ2-1, with 10 bases fitting TRBD2. Germline assignment: CDR1 MDHEN and CDR2 SYDVKM. V lost 2 bases, J lost 14 bases, and 9 bases stayed unmatched. The length of the CDR3 is 14 residues. The CDR3 spells CASSLALAGGSKFF. CDR3 DNA sequence: TGTGCCAGCAGTTTAGCTTTAGCGGGAGGTAGTAAGTTCTTC.

The rearrangement links TRBV7-8 to TRBJ2-5; 9 positions agree with TRBD1. Germline assignment: CDR1 SGHVS and CDR2 FQNEAQ. The CDR3 length is 15 residues. V was pared by 5 bases and J by 2 bases, with 6 bases of the junction left unmatched. This CDR3 reads CASSAGTGKQETQYF. CDR3 coding DNA: TGTGCCAGCAGCGCCGGGACAGGGAAACAAGAGACCCAGTACTTC.

This clone showed up just once. This chain uses TRBV5-1 with TRBJ1-1; 7 bases are a match to TRBD1. Germline V CDR1 and CDR2: SGHRS, YFSETQ. The CDR3 has 13 amino acids. Trimming took 3 bases from V and 3 from J; bases not matched to a gene: 2. CDR3 sequence: CASSSGGYTEAFF. The CDR3 nucleotides read TGCGCCAGCAGCTCAGGGGGGTACACTGAAGCTTTCTTT. Full variable domain (outside the CDR3, taken from reference TRBV5-1 and TRBJ1-1): KAGVTQTPRYLIKTRGQQVTLSCSPISGHRSVSWYQQTPGQGLQFLFEYFSETQRNKGNFPGRFSGRQFSNSRSEMNVSTLELGDSALYLCASSSGGYTEAFFGQGTRLTVV.

Worth noting for this clone: Germline and junction disagree at one end, which may indicate a read error. The V gene is TRBV15, the J gene TRBJ2-1; D ambiguous. Germline lookup yields CDR1 LNHNV and CDR2 YYDKDF (reference sequence). The CDR3 has 12 residues. The CDR3 reads CATGSSYNEQFF. The CDR3 DNA reads as TGTGCCACCGGCAGCTCCTACAATGAGCAGTTCTTC.

The chain joins TRBV6-5 to TRBJ2-1; maybe TRBD1 (5 bases). This CDR3 is 13 amino acids long. V lost 4 bases and J 8 bases, leaving 12 bases between the germline ends. CDR1 is MNHEY, CDR2 SVGAGI, per germline. CDR3 region: CASSSRTRDEQFF. In DNA form, the CDR3 reads TGTGCCAGCAGTTCCCGGACACGGGATGAGCAGTTCTTC.